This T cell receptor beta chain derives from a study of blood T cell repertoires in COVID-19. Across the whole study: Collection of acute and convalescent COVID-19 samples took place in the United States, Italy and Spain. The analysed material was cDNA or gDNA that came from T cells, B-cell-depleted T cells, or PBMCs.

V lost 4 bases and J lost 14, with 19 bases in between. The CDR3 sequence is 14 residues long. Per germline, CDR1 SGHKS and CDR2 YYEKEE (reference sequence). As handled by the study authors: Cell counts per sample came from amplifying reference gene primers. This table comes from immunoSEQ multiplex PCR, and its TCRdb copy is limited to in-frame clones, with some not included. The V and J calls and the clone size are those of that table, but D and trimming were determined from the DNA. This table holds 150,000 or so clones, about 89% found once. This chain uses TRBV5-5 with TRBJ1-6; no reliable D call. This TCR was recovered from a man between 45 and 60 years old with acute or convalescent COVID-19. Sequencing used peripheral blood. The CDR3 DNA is TGTGCCAGCAGCACCGACCTAGGTCTCTCGGCCCTCCACTTT. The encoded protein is CASSTDLGLSALHF.